The 25 T cell receptor beta chains in this list originate from one sample, sequenced in a study of blood T cell repertoires in COVID-19. TCRdb keeps only in-frame clones here, not all; method: immunoSEQ multiplex PCR. Of about 53,000 clones in the sample, around 87% were seen once. Material for sequencing was peripheral blood. These receptors originate from a man aged 45 to 65 with acute or convalescent COVID-19.

A few counts support this clone. The rearrangement links TRBV7-9 to TRBJ2-2; 7 nucleotides line up with TRBD2. The germline V gene has CDR1 SEHNR and CDR2 FQNEAQ (reference sequence). Unmatched junction bases numbered 11, after V lost 11 bases and J lost 2 bases. The CDR3 length is 15 residues. CDR3 in DNA: TGTGCCGGTAGGCGGGCGGGGGACAACACCGGGGAGCTGTTTTTT. It is translated as CAGRRAGDNTGELFF.

J is TRBJ1-1 and V is TRBV28; TRBD1 agrees at 11 bases. The CDR3 is 16 residues long. Looked up from germline, CDR1 is MDHEN and CDR2 is SYDVKM. J was trimmed by 0 bases and V by 2 bases; bases with no gene match: 2. CDR3: CASSLRTGGVNTEAFF. The CDR3 DNA reads TGTGCCAGCAGTTTAAGGACAGGGGGCGTGAACACTGAAGCTTTCTTT. The whole variable domain, remainder taken from reference TRBV28 and TRBJ1-1, is DVKVTQSSRYLVKRTGEKVFLECVQDMDHENMFWYRQDPGLGLRLIYFSYDVKMKEKGDIPEGYSVSREKKERFSLILESASTNQTSMYLCASSLRTGGVNTEAFFGQGTRLTVV.

The CDR3 spells CASSQGGYNEKLFF. The CDR3 DNA is TGCGCCAGCAGCCAAGGAGGGTATAATGAAAAACTGTTTTTT. The rearrangement links TRBV4-1 to TRBJ1-4, with D uncertain. Deletions cut 1 base from V and 4 bases from J, with 7 bases between. This CDR3 is 14 amino acids long. CDR1 is MGHRA and CDR2 is YSYEKL in the germline V gene.

The CDR3 nucleotides are TGCGCCAGCAGCCAACAAACTGGAAACACCATATATTTT. It specifies CASSQQTGNTIYF. The chain has TRBV4-1 and TRBJ1-3; D gene uncertain. This CDR3 has 13 amino acids. The V end was cut by 2 bases, the J end by 2 bases, with 4 bases between. CDR1 and CDR2 (germline): MGHRA, YSYEKL.

This clone has only one observation. This chain connects TRBV12-5 to TRBJ1-2; TRBD1 matches at 9 bases. The trim removed 8 bases at V and 9 bases at J, leaving 10 bases unmatched. The CDR3 has 13 residues. Germline-derived CDR1 and CDR2 are LGHNT and FRNRAP. CDR3 coding DNA: TGTGCTAGTCACAATACAGGGGGCGGGAGCTACACCTTC. Translation gives CASHNTGGGSYTF.

The chain carries TRBV28 and TRBJ2-2; weak D call: TRBD2 (5 bases). Trimming removed 8 bases from V and 4 bases from J, with 11 bases in between. The length of the CDR3 is 13 residues. Germline V gene lookup returns CDR1 MDHEN and CDR2 SYDVKM. This CDR3 is CASGSAGTGELFF. The CDR3 DNA follows: TGTGCCAGCGGTTCGGCGGGCACCGGGGAGCTGTTTTTT.

The chain links TRBV5-4 to TRBJ2-6; D ambiguous. This CDR3 is built from 15 residues. Trimming left V 4 bases short and J 0 bases short, with 8 bases between. The V gene's germline CDR1 is SGHNT and CDR2 YYREEE (reference sequence). CDR3 DNA: TGTGCCAGCAGCGCGAAGAGCTCTGGGGCCAACGTCCTGACTTTC. Its protein is CASSAKSSGANVLTF.

The V gene is TRBV14, the J gene TRBJ2-7, with TRBD2 matching 12 bases. With 6 bases clipped from V and 3 bases from J, the junction kept 3 bases outside the gene matches. The germline CDR1 and CDR2 sequences are SGHDN and FVKESK. The CDR3 has 14 amino acids. CDR3 DNA sequence: TGTGCCAGCAGTCCGACTAGCGGGAGCTACGAGCAGTACTTC. This sequence encodes CASSPTSGSYEQYF.

The chain joins TRBV9 to TRBJ2-7, with TRBD1 identical over 9 bases. Per germline, CDR1 SGDLS and CDR2 YYNGEE. V was pared by 4 bases and J by 0 bases, with 8 bases of the junction left unmatched. The CDR3 has 16 amino acids. DNA of the CDR3: TGTGCCAGCAGCAGAGCCGGGACAGGGAACTCCTACGAGCAGTACTTC. It is translated as CASSRAGTGNSYEQYF.

CDR3 nucleotides: TGTGCCAGCAGTTACTCTCGGGGGGCTGGCGCTGAAGCTTTCTTT. Its translation is CASSYSRGAGAEAFF. The V call is TRBV6-5, the J call TRBJ1-1, with D possibly being TRBD1 (6 bases). V was pared by 0 bases and J by 6 bases, with 14 bases between. Germline CDR1 and CDR2: MNHEY and SVGAGI. This CDR3 is built from 15 residues.

This chain links TRBV2 with TRBJ2-2; D gene uncertain. Trimming cost V 4 bases and J 0 bases, with 6 bases left between them. Germline CDR1 SNHLY, CDR2 FYNNEI. The CDR3 covers 14 residues. CDR3 nucleotide sequence: TGTGCCAGCAGTGGGCAGACGAACACCGGGGAGCTGTTTTTT. This sequence encodes CASSGQTNTGELFF.

The rearrangement joins TRBV4-1 to TRBJ2-1; 9 bases match TRBD2. After removal of 7 bases from V and 8 bases from J, the junction contained 18 bases not matched to a gene. Germline values: CDR1 MGHRA, CDR2 YSYEKL. This CDR3 is 17 amino acids long. CDR3 residues: CASTAKIVTSGYYEQFF. DNA for the CDR3: TGCGCCAGCACCGCCAAGATAGTAACTAGCGGGTACTATGAGCAGTTCTTC.

The rearrangement uses TRBV7-9 and TRBJ1-1; 7 nucleotides agree with TRBD1. There are 14 residues in the CDR3. In germline, CDR1 is SEHNR, CDR2 FQNEAQ (reference sequence). Trimming took 7 bases from V and 1 from J; bases not matched to a gene: 6. The CDR3 sequence is CASIKGQPNTEAFF. The CDR3 DNA reads TGTGCCAGCATCAAGGGACAGCCGAACACTGAAGCTTTCTTT.

This chain connects TRBV27 to TRBJ2-7, with TRBD1 matching 7 bases. The CDR3 is 15 residues long. CDR1 MNHEY and CDR2 SMNVEV come from the germline V gene (reference sequence). V lost 5 bases to trimming and J lost 1 base; unmatched junction nucleotides: 8. CDR3 DNA: TGTGCCAGCAGTAACACTCTGGGACAGTCCTACGAGCAGTACTTC. Its protein product is CASSNTLGQSYEQYF.

This clone was counted a single time. The rearrangement links TRBV11-2 to TRBJ2-5; 11 positions agree with TRBD1. With 1 base clipped from V and 5 bases from J, the junction kept 6 bases outside the gene matches. This CDR3 contains 16 residues. Germline CDR1 SGHAT, CDR2 FQNNGV. The CDR3 loop reads CASSLGRDRGIETQYF. CDR3 coding DNA: TGTGCCAGCAGCTTAGGCCGGGACAGGGGGATTGAGACCCAGTACTTC.

This clone was seen a few times. As DNA, the CDR3 is TGTGCCAGTAGTATGTGGGGACAGGGACCCACAGATACGCAGTATTTT. The encoded protein is CASSMWGQGPTDTQYF. The chain employs TRBV19 and TRBJ2-3; 9 nucleotides match TRBD1. The germline V gene encodes CDR1 LNHDA and CDR2 SQIVND (reference sequence). The ends lost 3 bases at V and 2 bases at J; junction bases unmatched: 6. The CDR3 has 16 residues.

The chain recombines TRBV18 with TRBJ1-5, with D perhaps TRBD1 (6 bases). The CDR3 length is 18 residues. Germline V gives CDR1 KGHSH, CDR2 LQKENI. Between the trimmed V and J ends, which lost 7 bases and 0 bases, there was a span of 22 bases. CDR3 region: CASFRGPTIHYSNQPQHF. CDR3 DNA sequence: TGTGCCAGCTTCAGGGGCCCCACGATTCATTATAGCAATCAGCCCCAGCATTTT.

J is TRBJ1-2 and V is TRBV3-1 (or the pseudogene TRBV3-2); 8 positions agree with TRBD1. This CDR3 has 15 amino acids. V gave up 4 bases and J gave up 4 bases; unmatched junction bases: 8. The V gene's germline CDR1 is LGHDT and CDR2 YNNKEL (reference sequence). In nucleotides, the CDR3 is TGTGCCAGCAGCCCTAGGGACAGGATCCTCTATGGCTACACCTTC. As protein: CASSPRDRILYGYTF.

V usage is TRBV19 and J usage is TRBJ2-5, with 8 bases identical to TRBD1. Per germline, CDR1 LNHDA and CDR2 SQIVND (reference sequence). Losses at the gene ends were 4 bases for V and 5 bases for J; bases not matched to a gene: 9. This CDR3 has 15 amino acids. The CDR3 sequence is CASSTQGQGWETQYF. The CDR3 coding sequence is TGTGCCAGTAGTACCCAAGGACAGGGTTGGGAGACCCAGTACTTC.

This clone turned up a few times. The rearrangement uses TRBV5-6 and TRBJ1-1, with a tentative D call TRBD1 (6 bases). Germline V CDR1 and CDR2: SGHDT, YYEEEE. CDR3 length: 16 amino acids. Trimming pared 4 bases from V and 1 base from J, leaving 17 bases between. This chain's CDR3 is CASSPLGAQGNTEAFF. CDR3 DNA: TGTGCCAGCAGCCCCCTGGGGGCCCAGGGGAACACTGAAGCTTTCTTT.

V is TRBV15 and J is TRBJ1-2, with 8 bases matching TRBD1. Germline V gene sequence: CDR1 LNHNV, CDR2 YYDKDF (reference sequence). The CDR3 has 15 amino acids. Unmatched junction bases numbered 8, after V lost 0 bases and J lost 8 bases. The CDR3 region has the DNA TGTGCCACCAGCAGAGATCTGATGGACAGGGACGGCTACACCTTC. Translated, it gives CATSRDLMDRDGYTF.

The chain joins TRBV19 to TRBJ1-6; 10 bases match TRBD1. J was trimmed by 9 bases and V by 6 bases; bases with no gene match: 11. The germline V gene has CDR1 LNHDA and CDR2 SQIVND (reference sequence). The CDR3 runs to 16 residues. The chain's CDR3 is CASSISRTGGGSPLHF. The CDR3 nucleotides read TGTGCCAGTAGCATATCCCGGACAGGGGGTGGTTCACCCCTCCACTTT.

This chain links TRBV15 with TRBJ1-1, with D tentatively TRBD1 (5 bases). CDR3 length equals 16 residues. CDR1 is LNHNV, CDR2 YYDKDF, per germline (reference sequence). V was cut by 0 bases and J by 3 bases, with 14 bases left in between. CDR3 sequence reads: CATSRDPQGSDTEAFF. CDR3 in DNA: TGTGCCACCAGCAGAGATCCCCAGGGAAGCGACACTGAAGCTTTCTTT.

This chain links TRBV19 with TRBJ1-4; D not certain. CDR1 is LNHDA, CDR2 SQIVND, per germline (reference sequence). V was trimmed by 6 bases and J by 7 bases, leaving 18 bases between them. The CDR3 length is 15 residues. The CDR3 sequence: CASSRSPHSSEKLFF. CDR3 nucleotides: TGTGCCAGTAGCCGAAGCCCCCACAGTTCTGAAAAACTGTTTTTT.

V is TRBV7-6 and J is TRBJ2-7; D is perhaps TRBD2 (7 bases). Trimming took 2 bases from V and 0 from J, leaving 11 bases between them. This CDR3 is 15 amino acids long. Germline CDR1 is SGHVS and CDR2 is FNYEAQ. The CDR3 reads CASSLSRGASYEQYF. CDR3 nucleotide sequence: TGTGCCAGCAGCTTATCCCGGGGGGCCTCCTACGAGCAGTACTTC.